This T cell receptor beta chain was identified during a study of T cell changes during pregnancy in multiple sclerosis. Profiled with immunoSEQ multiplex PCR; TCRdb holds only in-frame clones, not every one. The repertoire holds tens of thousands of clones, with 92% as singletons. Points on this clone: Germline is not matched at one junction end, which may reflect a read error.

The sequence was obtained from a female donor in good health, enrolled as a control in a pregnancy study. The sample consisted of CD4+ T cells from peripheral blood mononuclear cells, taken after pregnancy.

This CDR3 reads CASSTRTGVKTEAFF. In DNA, the CDR3 is TGTGCCAGCAGCACCAGGACAGGAGTGAAAACTGAAGCTTTCTTT. The chain uses TRBV11-2 and TRBJ1-1, with TRBD1 matching over 7 bases. Germline V CDR1 and CDR2: SGHAT, FQNNGV. The length of the CDR3 is 15 residues.